This T cell receptor (beta chain) was found in a study of Ad26.COV2.S vaccination and SARS-CoV-2 variants. Libraries were prepared by immunoSEQ multiplex PCR; TCRdb keeps only in-frame clonotypes and omits some of them. The profile shows about 480,000 clones, around 90% of them singletons. This sample's treatment: about 20 received Ad26.COV2.S at low or high dose, single or two shots; 5 received placebo; per-sample allocation not given. Day 63 following the first vaccine or placebo injection was when the samples were taken. V dropped 3 bases and J dropped 5; count of bases not matched to a gene: 1. Germline V lookup: CDR1 MNHEY, CDR2 SVGEGT. The CDR3 is made up of 15 amino acids.

The sequence derives from a person between 18 and 60 years old who received the Ad26.COV2.S COVID-19 vaccine or a placebo. The material was peripheral blood, obtained in a trial of Ad26.COV2.S vaccine versus placebo. The chain links TRBV6-2 or TRBV6-3 to TRBJ2-3; 14 positions agree with TRBD2. CDR3 protein: CASSYGLAGGDTQYF. Written as DNA, the CDR3 is TGTGCCAGCAGTTATGGACTAGCGGGAGGAGATACGCAGTATTTT.